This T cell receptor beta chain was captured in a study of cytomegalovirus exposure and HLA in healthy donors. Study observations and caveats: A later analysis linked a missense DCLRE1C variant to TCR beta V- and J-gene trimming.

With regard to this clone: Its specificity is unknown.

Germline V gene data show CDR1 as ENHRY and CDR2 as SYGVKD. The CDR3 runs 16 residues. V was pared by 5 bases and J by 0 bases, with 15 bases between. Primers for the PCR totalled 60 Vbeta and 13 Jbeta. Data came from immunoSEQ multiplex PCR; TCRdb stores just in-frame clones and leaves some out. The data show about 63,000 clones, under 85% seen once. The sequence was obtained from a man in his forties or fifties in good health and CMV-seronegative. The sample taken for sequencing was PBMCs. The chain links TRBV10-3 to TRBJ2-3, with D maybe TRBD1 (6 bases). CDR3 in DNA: TGTGCCATCAGTCCACAGGGAACTTCTAGCACAGATACGCAGTATTTT. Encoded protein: CAISPQGTSSTDTQYF.